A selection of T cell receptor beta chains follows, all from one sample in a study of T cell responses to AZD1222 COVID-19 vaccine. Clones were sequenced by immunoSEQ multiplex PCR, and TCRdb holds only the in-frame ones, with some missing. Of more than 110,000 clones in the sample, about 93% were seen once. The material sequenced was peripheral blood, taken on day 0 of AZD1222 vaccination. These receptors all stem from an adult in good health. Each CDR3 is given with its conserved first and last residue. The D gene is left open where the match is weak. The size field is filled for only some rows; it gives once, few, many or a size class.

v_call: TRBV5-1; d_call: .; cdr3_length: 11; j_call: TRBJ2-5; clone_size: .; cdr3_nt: TGCGCCAGCAGCTTGGAGGAGACCCAGTACTTC; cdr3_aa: CASSLEETQYF
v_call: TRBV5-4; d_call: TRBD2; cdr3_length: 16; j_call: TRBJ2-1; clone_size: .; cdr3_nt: TGTGCCAGCAGCTTGGCCAAGCGGGAGGCCCTAAATGAGCAGTTCTTC; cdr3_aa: CASSLAKREALNEQFF
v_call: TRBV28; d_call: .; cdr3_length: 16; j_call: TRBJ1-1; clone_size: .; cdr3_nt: TGTGCCAGCAGTTTGGGGGACCGTCCAAGGAGGACTGAAGCTTTCTTT; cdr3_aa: CASSLGDRPRRTEAFF
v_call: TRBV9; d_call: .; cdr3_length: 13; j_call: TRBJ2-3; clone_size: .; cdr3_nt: TGTGCCAGCAGCGTAGTAGCCCCTTCCCGCTTGTATTTT; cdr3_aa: CASSVVAPSRLYF
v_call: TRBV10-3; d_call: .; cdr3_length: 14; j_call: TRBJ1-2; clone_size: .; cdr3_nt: TGTGCCATCACTAGGGACTTCCCCAACTATGGCTACACCTTC; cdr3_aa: CAITRDFPNYGYTF
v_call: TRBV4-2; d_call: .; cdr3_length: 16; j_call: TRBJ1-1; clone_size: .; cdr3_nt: TGTGCCAGCAGCCAAGATCTTGGACAGCGGAACACTGAAGCTTTCTTT; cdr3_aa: CASSQDLGQRNTEAFF
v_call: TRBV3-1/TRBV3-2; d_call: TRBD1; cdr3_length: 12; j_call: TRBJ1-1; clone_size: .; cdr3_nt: TGTGCCAGCAGACAGGGGCGCACTGAAGCTTTCTTT; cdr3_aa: CASRQGRTEAFF
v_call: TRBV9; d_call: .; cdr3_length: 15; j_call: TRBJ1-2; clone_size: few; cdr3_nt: TGTGCCAGCAGCGTAGTCGGAGGGCTCAGTTATGGCTACACCTTC; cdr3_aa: CASSVVGGLSYGYTF
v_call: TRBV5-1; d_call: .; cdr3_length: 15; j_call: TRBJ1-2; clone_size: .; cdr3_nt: TGCGCCAGCAGCTTGGGGGCTGCGGGGGCTGATGGCTACACCTTC; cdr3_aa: CASSLGAAGADGYTF
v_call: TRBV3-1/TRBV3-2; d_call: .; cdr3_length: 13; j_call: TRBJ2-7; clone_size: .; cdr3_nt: TGTGCCAGCACTCCGACAGCCTCCTACGAGCAGTACTTC; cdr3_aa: CASTPTASYEQYF
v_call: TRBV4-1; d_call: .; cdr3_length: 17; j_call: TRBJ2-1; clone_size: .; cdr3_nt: TGCGCCAGCAGCCGCTCACGAGCGGCTGTCTCCTACAATGAGCAGTTCTTC; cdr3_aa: CASSRSRAAVSYNEQFF
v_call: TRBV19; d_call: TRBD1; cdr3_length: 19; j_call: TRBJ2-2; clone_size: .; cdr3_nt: TGTGCCAGTAGTACAGGGACAGGGGGCGAGTACCGCACAACCAGGGAGCTGTTTTTT; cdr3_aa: CASSTGTGGEYRTTRELFF
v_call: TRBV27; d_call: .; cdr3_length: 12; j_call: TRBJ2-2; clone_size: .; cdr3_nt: TGTGCCAGCAGTGAGGGAACGGGGGAGCTGTTTTTT; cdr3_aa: CASSEGTGELFF
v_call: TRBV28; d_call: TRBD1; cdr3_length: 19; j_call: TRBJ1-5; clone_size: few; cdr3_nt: TGTGCCAGCCTTGCCCTTCTAGGCAGGGGGCACCCCGGGCCTCAGCCCCAGCATTTT; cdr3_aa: CASLALLGRGHPGPQPQHF
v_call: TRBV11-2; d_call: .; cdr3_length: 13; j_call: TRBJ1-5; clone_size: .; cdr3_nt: TGTGCCAGCAGCTCAGGGGTGCATCAGCCCCAGCATTTT; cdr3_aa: CASSSGVHQPQHF
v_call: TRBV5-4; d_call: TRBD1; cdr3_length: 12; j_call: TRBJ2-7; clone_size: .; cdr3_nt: TGTGCCAGCAGCTTGGAACGGGACAGGGTCTCGTTC; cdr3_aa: CASSLERDRVSF
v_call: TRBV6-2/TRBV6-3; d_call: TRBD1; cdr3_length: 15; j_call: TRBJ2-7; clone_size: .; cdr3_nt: TGTGCCAGCAGTGGAGAGGCAGGGGGCCCTTACGAGCAGTACTTC; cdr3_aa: CASSGEAGGPYEQYF
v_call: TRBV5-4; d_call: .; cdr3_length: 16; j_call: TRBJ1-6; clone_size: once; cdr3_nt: TGTGCCAGCAGCCCGGGACGGAGCTCCTATAATTCACCCCTCCACTTT; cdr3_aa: CASSPGRSSYNSPLHF